These 21 T cell receptor beta chains were all obtained from the same sample, sequenced in a study of cytotoxic CD8 clonotypes in ibrutinib-treated CLL (dated by TCRdb to the early 2020s). The library was obtained by the immunoSEQ multiplex PCR assay. The immuneACCESS repertoire file appears here via TCRdb, limited to in-frame rearrangements. These files lack a portion of the clones; in checked studies, under half of the deficit traces to unresolved V genes, and the cause of the others is not known. The sample data list some 290,000 clones, and about 80% of these were observed just once. Over 5% of the sample rests with the top ten. The sample here was PBMCs, taken before ibrutinib treatment. All receptors come from a human donor with chronic lymphocytic leukemia.

This clone has a single count. Within the sample, other DNA sequences also encode this same CDR3. V usage is TRBV5-1 and J usage is TRBJ2-1; D is possibly TRBD2 (5 bases). The CDR3 is made up of 13 amino acids. V shed 0 bases and J shed 7 bases, with 8 bases lying between them. Looked up from germline, CDR1 is SGHRS and CDR2 is YFSETQ. The CDR3 loop is CASSLGDYNEQFF. The CDR3 DNA is TGCGCCAGCAGCTTGGGAGACTATAATGAGCAGTTCTTC.

The genes are TRBV2 and TRBJ2-1; 9 bases map to TRBD2. Germline loops: CDR1 SNHLY, CDR2 FYNNEI. Trimming cost V 3 bases and J 6 bases; bases outside gene matches: 6. This CDR3 is 15 amino acids long. Written as DNA, the CDR3 is TGTGCCAGCAGTGATCGTAGCGGGAGTGTCAATGAGCAGTTCTTC. Protein: CASSDRSGSVNEQFF.

The chain joins TRBV7-9 to TRBJ1-1; the D gene is possibly TRBD1 (5 bases). This CDR3 has 14 amino acids. V was shortened by 0 bases and J by 6 bases, with 11 bases between the two germline ends. Germline CDR1 and CDR2: SEHNR and FQNEAQ (reference sequence). For the CDR3, the DNA is TGTGCCAGCAGCTTAGCCAACGGGGGGGCTGAAGCTTTCTTT. Protein: CASSLANGGAEAFF.

This clone was counted only a few times. The gene calls are TRBV11-3 and TRBJ1-5; D unresolved. V shed 2 bases and J shed 0 bases, with 20 bases lying between them. Looked up from germline, CDR1 is SGHNT and CDR2 is YENEEA. The CDR3 extends over 19 amino acids. The CDR3 DNA is TGTGCCAGCAGCTTAAGACTATTAAGGCAGATTCATAGCAATCAGCCCCAGCATTTT. Protein product: CASSLRLLRQIHSNQPQHF.

The rearrangement uses TRBV4-3 and TRBJ2-7; D is possibly TRBD1 or TRBD2 (5 bases each). Trimming left V 3 bases short and J 0 bases short, with 12 bases between. The CDR3 contains 15 residues. Germline V gene sequence: CDR1 LGHNA, CDR2 YSLEER. In nucleotides, the CDR3 is TGCGCCAGCAGCCAGCAAACAGGACTCTCCTACGAGCAGTACTTC. Protein sequence: CASSQQTGLSYEQYF.

This chain connects TRBV14 to TRBJ2-1; 7 bases agree with TRBD2. V dropped 1 base and J dropped 4; count of bases not matched to a gene: 10. The CDR3 spans 17 residues. From germline, CDR1 is SGHDN and CDR2 FVKESK. Written as DNA, the CDR3 is TGTGCCAGCAGCCAAGGCCGCCGCGGGAGTTCTTACAATGAGCAGTTCTTC. Its translation is CASSQGRRGSSYNEQFF.

The chain couples TRBV5-8 to TRBJ2-7; TRBD2 aligns across 11 bases. The CDR3 totals 15 residues. Trimming cost V 2 bases and J 4 bases; bases outside gene matches: 5. CDR1 and CDR2 from the germline V gene are SGHTS and YDEGEE. This CDR3 reads CASSLGLAGGYEQYF. The CDR3 DNA reads TGTGCCAGCAGCTTAGGGCTAGCGGGGGGATACGAGCAGTACTTC.

The chain couples TRBV27 to TRBJ2-1, with 10 positions matching TRBD2. This CDR3 region has 16 residues. Germline V CDR1 and CDR2: MNHEY, SMNVEV (reference sequence). Trimming cost V 0 bases and J 12 bases; bases outside gene matches: 11. CDR3 loop: CASSLSNPSGSARQFF. The CDR3 DNA follows: TGTGCCAGCAGTTTATCGAATCCTAGCGGGAGTGCTCGGCAGTTCTTC.

The rearrangement links TRBV6-9 to TRBJ2-7; either TRBD1 or TRBD2 may supply D (5 bases each). V was shortened by 2 bases and J by 2 bases, with 10 bases between the two germline ends. Germline CDR1 and CDR2: MNHGY and SVAAGI. The CDR3 is made up of 14 amino acids. The CDR3 is CASSYPGLPYEQYF. The DNA for the CDR3 is TGTGCCAGCAGTTATCCGGGGCTGCCCTACGAGCAGTACTTC.

The rearrangement links TRBV4-1 to TRBJ1-3, with a weak D call TRBD1 (5 bases). In germline, CDR1 is MGHRA, CDR2 YSYEKL. The CDR3 consists of 15 residues. V shed 1 base and J shed 4 bases, with 11 bases lying between them. The DNA for the CDR3 is TGCGCCAGCAGCCAAGGGGGATGGGGGGGAAACACCATATATTTT. Amino acids: CASSQGGWGGNTIYF.

The genes are TRBV7-3 and TRBJ1-2; D is perhaps TRBD1 (6 bases). From germline, CDR1 is SGHTA and CDR2 FQGTGA. This CDR3 has 15 amino acids. V gave up 4 bases and J gave up 2 bases, with 14 bases separating them. In DNA, the CDR3 is TGTGCCAGCAGCTACCGGACAGCGGGGAACTATGGCTACACCTTC. Its translation is CASSYRTAGNYGYTF.

The V gene is TRBV29-1, the J gene TRBJ1-4; maybe TRBD1 (6 bases). The CDR3 covers 15 residues. In germline, CDR1 is SQVTM, CDR2 ANQGSEA. Trimming removed 7 bases from V and 8 bases from J, with 23 bases in between. CDR3 sequence: CSAAVYRGAREKLFF. In DNA, the CDR3 is TGCAGCGCGGCGGTTTATCGGGGGGCGCGAGAAAAACTGTTTTTT. The complete variable domain, with remaining parts taken from reference TRBV29-1 and TRBJ1-4, reads SAVISQKPSRDICQRGTSLTIQCQVDSQVTMMFWYRQQPGQSLTLIATANQGSEATYESGFVIDKFPISRPNLTFSTLTVSNMSPEDSSIYLCSAAVYRGAREKLFFGSGTQLSVL.

V usage is TRBV5-4 and J usage is TRBJ2-7; weak D call: TRBD2 (5 bases). Trimming removed 4 bases at V and 0 bases at J, with 11 bases between. The germline gives CDR1 SGHNT, CDR2 YYREEE (reference sequence). There are 14 residues in the CDR3. The CDR3 DNA is TGTGCCAGCAGCGGGGAGTTGGCCTCCTACGAGCAGTACTTC. Its protein product is CASSGELASYEQYF. Using reference TRBV5-4 and TRBJ2-7 for the parts outside the CDR3, the full variable domain is ETGVTQSPTHLIKTRGQQVTLRCSSQSGHNTVSWYQQALGQGPQFIFQYYREEENGRGNFPPRFSGLQFPNYSSELNVNALELDDSALYLCASSGELASYEQYFGPGTRLTVT.

The chain has TRBV5-6 and TRBJ2-1, with 7 positions matching TRBD1. In germline, CDR1 is SGHDT, CDR2 YYEEEE. The CDR3 consists of 15 residues. The ends lost 5 bases at V and 4 bases at J; junction bases unmatched: 9. This CDR3 is CASRPRDRPYNEQFF. For the CDR3, the DNA is TGTGCCAGCAGACCGAGGGACAGACCGTACAATGAGCAGTTCTTC.

The chain joins TRBV28 to TRBJ2-3, with unresolved D. In germline, CDR1 is MDHEN, CDR2 SYDVKM. The ends were cut back, 2 bases at V and 6 bases at J, with 3 bases in the middle. This CDR3 is built from 11 residues. For the CDR3, the DNA is TGTGCCAGCAGTTTAACGGATACGCAGTATTTT. Translation: CASSLTDTQYF.

The V call is TRBV15, the J call TRBJ1-3; 9 bases line up with TRBD1. From germline, CDR1 is LNHNV and CDR2 YYDKDF (reference sequence). V lost 3 bases and J lost 5; bases outside the gene matches: 8. This CDR3 has 16 amino acids. CDR3 sequence reads: CATSRSGQGSRNTIYF. In DNA, the CDR3 is TGTGCCACCAGCAGGTCGGGACAGGGATCAAGAAACACCATATATTTT.

The chain carries TRBV9 and TRBJ2-1; 12 bases map to TRBD2. The ends lost 4 bases at V and 4 bases at J; junction bases unmatched: 21. The CDR3 has 21 residues. Germline lookup yields CDR1 SGDLS and CDR2 YYNGEE. The CDR3 spells CASSRRLAGAGYDLGYNEQFF. DNA for the CDR3: TGTGCCAGCAGCAGACGACTAGCGGGAGCGGGGTACGATTTGGGATACAATGAGCAGTTCTTC.

This sequence joins TRBV28 and TRBJ2-1, with TRBD2 identical over 8 bases. Germline V gene sequence: CDR1 MDHEN, CDR2 SYDVKM. The V segment lost 7 bases and the J segment 5 bases; nucleotides outside the gene matches: 10. The CDR3 sequence is 15 residues long. CDR3 coding DNA: TGTGCCAGCACAAGCGGGAGTTACGTCAACAATGAGCAGTTCTTC. Translated: CASTSGSYVNNEQFF.

V is TRBV5-6 and J is TRBJ1-5, with 10 bases lining up with TRBD1. This CDR3 region has 16 residues. Germline V gives CDR1 SGHDT, CDR2 YYEEEE. V lost 3 bases to trimming and J lost 5 bases; unmatched junction nucleotides: 8. In nucleotides, the CDR3 is TGTGCCAGCAGCTCGAACGACAGGGGGCGTGATCAGCCCCAGCATTTT. Its protein product is CASSSNDRGRDQPQHF.

The chain has TRBV5-5 and TRBJ2-2; D is perhaps TRBD1 (5 bases). CDR1 and CDR2 (germline): SGHKS, YYEKEE (reference sequence). V was shortened by 6 bases and J by 6 bases, with 12 bases between the two germline ends. The length of the CDR3 is 13 residues. The CDR3 loop is CASTQGFSGELFF. In nucleotides, the CDR3 is TGTGCCAGCACCCAGGGTTTTTCCGGGGAGCTGTTTTTT.

CDR3 sequence: CSFDHNYGYTF. The CDR3 DNA is TGCAGCTTCGACCATAACTATGGCTACACCTTC. The chain has TRBV29-1 and TRBJ1-2; D is uncertain. Per germline, CDR1 SQVTM and CDR2 ANQGSEA. This CDR3 region has 11 residues. The V and J ends lost 8 bases and 1 base respectively, with 8 bases between them.